These 15 T cell receptor beta chains were sequenced from one sample in a study of T cell repertoires in cytomegalovirus infection (dated by TCRdb to the late 2010s). The antigens these receptors bind are not known. The sequencer was an Illumina HiSeq 1500. The public sequencing data were trimmed at Q25 with fastp and processed into clonotypes with MiXCR by TCRdb, which kept only in-frame beta chains. CDR3 protein duplicates are merged, each entry listing the most common genes and DNA. The sample has 700,000 to 850,000 distinct CDR3 sequences on record, around a third of them singletons. The ten largest account for roughly an eighth of the sample. The sample's treatment or condition, from its label and the paper: in vitro stimulation with specific CMV peptide epitopes to enrich CMV-specific T cells. Here the sequenced sample was cultured CD8+ T cells from PBMCs, taken from culture after CMV antigen stimulation. The receptors were gathered from a human donor in good health (CMV status not recorded). Some clones in this sample may be carry-over from other donors' samples.

The chain recombines TRBV27 with TRBJ2-1; D unresolved. The CDR3 sequence is 13 residues long. With 5 bases removed from V and 8 bases from J, the gap between germline ends came to 13 bases. Germline CDR1 is MNHEY and CDR2 is SMNVEV (reference sequence). Written as DNA, the CDR3 is TGTGCCAGCAGTATTAATAGTATCGATGAGCAGTTCTTC. Its translation is CASSINSIDEQFF.

The V call is TRBV7-9, the J call TRBJ2-7; D is perhaps TRBD1 (7 bases). The CDR3 runs 13 residues. CDR1 SEHNR and CDR2 FQNEAQ come from the germline V gene (reference sequence). CDR3 sequence: CAAGQGEPYEQYV. In nucleotides, the CDR3 is TGTGCGGCGGGGCAGGGGGAGCCCTACGAGCAGTACGTC.

The genes are TRBV7-6 and TRBJ2-3; no clear D gene. The V gene's germline CDR1 is SGHVS and CDR2 FNYEAQ. The CDR3 is 12 amino acids. Trimming took off 4 bases at V and 4 bases at J, with 6 bases between the two ends. The CDR3 loop reads CASSSQPDTQYF. CDR3 nucleotide sequence: TGTGCCAGCAGCTCCCAGCCAGATACGCAGTATTTT. The entire variable domain, with the rest obtained from reference TRBV7-6 and TRBJ2-3, is as follows: GAGVSQSPRYKVTKRGQDVALRCDPISGHVSLYWYRQALGQGPEFLTYFNYEAQQDKSGLPNDRFSAERPEGSISTLTIQRTEQRDSAMYRCASSSQPDTQYFGPGTRLTVL.

This clonotype occurred many times. The chain links TRBV7-8 to TRBJ2-7; maybe TRBD2 (5 bases). V was trimmed by 1 base and J by 4 bases, leaving 20 bases between them. This CDR3 contains 17 residues. Germline CDR1 and CDR2: SGHVS and FQNEAQ. CDR3 DNA sequence: TGTGCCAGCAGCTTAGGGAGCGGAGGCCGTAGTTTTTACGAGCAGTACGTC. Its translation: CASSLGSGGRSFYEQYV.

The V call is TRBV19, the J call TRBJ1-2; 7 bases fit TRBD1. Germline CDR1 is LNHDA and CDR2 is SQIVND (reference sequence). The junction had 15 bases not matched to a gene; V was cut back by 9 bases and J by 2 bases. This CDR3 spans 16 amino acids. The CDR3 DNA follows: TGTGCCAGCTGGGGGTCTCTGGGACAGAGAAACTATGGCTACACCTTC. As protein: CASWGSLGQRNYGYTF.

A few counts support this clonotype. J is TRBJ1-1 and V is TRBV4-1; TRBD1 agrees at 9 bases. Germline loops: CDR1 MGHRA, CDR2 YSYEKL. This CDR3 contains 16 residues. Trimming cost V 2 bases and J 4 bases; bases outside gene matches: 8. CDR3 bases: TGCGCCAGCAGCCAACAGCCCGGGACAGGGACCACTGAAGCTTTCTTT. This encodes CASSQQPGTGTTEAFF.

Worth noting for this clonotype: Relative to the germline gene, one junction end is altered; a read error may explain this. The chain employs TRBV27 and TRBJ1-1; 7 nucleotides agree with TRBD1. Germline V CDR1 and CDR2: MNHEY, SMNVEV (reference sequence). The CDR3 consists of 16 residues. The CDR3 sequence: CANSLSWDRPNTEAFF. CDR3 bases: TGTGCCAACAGTTTATCATGGGACAGACCGAACACTGAAGCTTTCTTT.

The chain uses TRBV7-9 and TRBJ2-1; D is uncertain. This CDR3 is built from 16 residues. V lost 5 bases and J lost 1, with 15 bases in between. Germline assignment: CDR1 SEHNR and CDR2 FQNEAQ (reference sequence). CDR3 region: CASSGPHGVSYNEQFF. The CDR3 DNA follows: TGTGCCAGCAGCGGACCGCATGGAGTTTCCTACAATGAGCAGTTCTTC.

This rearrangement joins TRBV7-9 to TRBJ1-1, with TRBD1 identical over 8 bases. This CDR3 is built from 13 residues. V dropped 5 bases and J dropped 4; count of bases not matched to a gene: 3. CDR1 is SEHNR, CDR2 FQNEAQ, per germline (reference sequence). CDR3 region: CASSRQGSTEAFF. The CDR3 DNA follows: TGTGCCAGCAGCCGACAGGGGAGCACTGAAGCTTTCTTT.

This clonotype was seen a few times. The V and J genes are TRBV7-9 and TRBJ2-7; D is possibly TRBD1 (5 bases). The CDR3 is 15 amino acids. V lost 0 bases, J lost 1 base, and 10 bases lay in between. The germline gives CDR1 SEHNR, CDR2 FQNEAQ (reference sequence). CDR3 region: CASSLAQGLSYEQYF. The CDR3 nucleotides are TGTGCCAGCAGCTTAGCCCAGGGTTTATCCTACGAGCAGTACTTC.

The J gene is TRBJ1-1, the V gene TRBV6-2 or TRBV6-3; D gene ambiguous. The germline V and J ends were trimmed by 5 bases and 0 bases, with 10 bases remaining between them. This CDR3 spans 14 amino acids. The germline CDR1 and CDR2 sequences are MNHEY and SVGEGT. CDR3 residues: CASSTTTMNTEAFF. CDR3 bases: TGTGCCAGCAGTACGACGACCATGAACACTGAAGCTTTCTTT.

In its sample, this clonotype was seen many times. This chain links TRBV2 with TRBJ2-5; 10 positions match TRBD2. The J segment lost 2 bases and the V segment lost 6 bases, leaving 9 bases of the junction unmatched. Germline CDR1 reads SNHLY; CDR2 reads FYNNEI. This CDR3 contains 16 residues. The CDR3 nucleotides read TGTGCCAGCAGGGGTTGGACTAGCGGAGATCAAGAGACCCAGTACTTC. This codes for CASRGWTSGDQETQYF.

In its sample, this clonotype was seen a few times. The rearrangement uses TRBV27 and TRBJ1-1; 7 bases match TRBD1. The J segment lost 5 bases and the V segment lost 6 bases, leaving 18 bases of the junction unmatched. The length of the CDR3 is 17 residues. Germline lookup yields CDR1 MNHEY and CDR2 SMNVEV (reference sequence). Here the CDR3 reads CASSPLWQGEVWTEAFF. The CDR3 bases are TGTGCCAGCAGCCCGCTATGGCAGGGGGAGGTATGGACTGAAGCTTTCTTT.

This chain links TRBV2 with TRBJ2-5, with TRBD1 identical over 9 bases. V lost 7 bases and J lost 5; bases outside the gene matches: 17. Germline-derived CDR1 and CDR2 are SNHLY and FYNNEI. This CDR3 is 17 amino acids long. CDR3 nucleotide sequence: TGTGCCAGCAACTTCCTACCCGACAGCGACAGGGGGGAGACCCAGTACTTC. It encodes CASNFLPDSDRGETQYF.

This clonotype showed up just a few times. V gene TRBV4-1 combines with J gene TRBJ1-1; TRBD1 might be the D (5 bases). The V gene lost 0 bases and the J gene lost 3 bases, with 14 bases spanning the gap. The CDR3 is made up of 16 amino acids. CDR1 MGHRA and CDR2 YSYEKL come from the germline V gene. The CDR3 DNA follows: TGCGCCAGCAGCCAAGATCCGGGGGAATGGGACACTGAAGCTTTCTTT. This sequence encodes CASSQDPGEWDTEAFF.